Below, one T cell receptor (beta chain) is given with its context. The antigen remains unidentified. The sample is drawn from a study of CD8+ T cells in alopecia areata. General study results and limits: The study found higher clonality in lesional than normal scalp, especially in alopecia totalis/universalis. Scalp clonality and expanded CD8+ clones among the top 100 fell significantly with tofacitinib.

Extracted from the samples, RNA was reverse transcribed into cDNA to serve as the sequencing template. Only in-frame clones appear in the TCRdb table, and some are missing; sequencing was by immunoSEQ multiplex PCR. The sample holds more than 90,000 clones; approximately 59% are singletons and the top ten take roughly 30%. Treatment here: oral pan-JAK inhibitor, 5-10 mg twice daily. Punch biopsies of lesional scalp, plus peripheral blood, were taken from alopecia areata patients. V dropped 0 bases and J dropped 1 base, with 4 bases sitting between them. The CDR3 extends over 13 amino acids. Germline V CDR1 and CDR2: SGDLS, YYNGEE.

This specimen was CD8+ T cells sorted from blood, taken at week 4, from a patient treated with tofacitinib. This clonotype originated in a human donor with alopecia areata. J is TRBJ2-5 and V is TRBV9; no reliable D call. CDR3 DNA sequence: TGTGCCAGCAGCGTAGAGGTCCAAGAGACCCAGTACTTC. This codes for CASSVEVQETQYF.